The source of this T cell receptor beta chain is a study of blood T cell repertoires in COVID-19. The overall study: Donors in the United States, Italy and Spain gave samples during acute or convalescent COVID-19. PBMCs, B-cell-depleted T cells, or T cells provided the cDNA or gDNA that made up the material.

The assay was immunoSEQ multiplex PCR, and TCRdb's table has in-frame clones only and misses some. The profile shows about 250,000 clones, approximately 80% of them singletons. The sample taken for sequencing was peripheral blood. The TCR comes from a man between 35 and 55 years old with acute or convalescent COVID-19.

This chain's CDR3 is CASSAGTRNEKLFF. CDR3 DNA sequence: TGTGCCAGTAGCGCCGGGACAAGAAATGAAAAACTGTTTTTT. The V gene is TRBV19, the J gene TRBJ1-4; weak D call: TRBD1 (6 bases). Trimming left V 6 bases short and J 5 bases short, with 13 bases between. In germline, CDR1 is LNHDA, CDR2 SQIVND (reference sequence). This CDR3 is built from 14 residues.